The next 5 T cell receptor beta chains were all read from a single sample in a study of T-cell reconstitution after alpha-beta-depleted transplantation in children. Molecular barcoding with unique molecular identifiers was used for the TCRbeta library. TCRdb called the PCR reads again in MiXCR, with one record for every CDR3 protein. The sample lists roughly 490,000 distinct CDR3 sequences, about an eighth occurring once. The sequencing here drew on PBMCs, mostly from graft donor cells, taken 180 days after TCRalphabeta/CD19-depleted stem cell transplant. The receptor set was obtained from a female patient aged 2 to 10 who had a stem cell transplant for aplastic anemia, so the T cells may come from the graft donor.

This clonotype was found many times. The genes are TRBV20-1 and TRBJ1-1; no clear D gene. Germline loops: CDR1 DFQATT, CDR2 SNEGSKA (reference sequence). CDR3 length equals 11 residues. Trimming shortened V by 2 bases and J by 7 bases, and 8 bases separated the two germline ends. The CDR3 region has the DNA TGCAGTGCTAGACCCGACCATGAAGCTTTCTTT. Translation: CSARPDHEAFF.

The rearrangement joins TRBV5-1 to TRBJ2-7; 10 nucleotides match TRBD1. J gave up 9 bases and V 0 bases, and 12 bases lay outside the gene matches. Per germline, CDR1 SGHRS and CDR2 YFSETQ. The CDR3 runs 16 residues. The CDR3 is CASSLVGTGETAGQYF. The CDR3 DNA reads TGCGCCAGCAGCTTGGTAGGGACAGGGGAAACGGCGGGGCAGTACTTC.

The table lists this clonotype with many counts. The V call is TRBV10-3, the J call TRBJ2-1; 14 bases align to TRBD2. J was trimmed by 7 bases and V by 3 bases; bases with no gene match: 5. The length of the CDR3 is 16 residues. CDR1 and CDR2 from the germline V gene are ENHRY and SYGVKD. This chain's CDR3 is CAISDRLAGGGNEQFF. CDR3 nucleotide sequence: TGTGCCATCAGTGACAGACTAGCGGGAGGGGGGAATGAGCAGTTCTTC.

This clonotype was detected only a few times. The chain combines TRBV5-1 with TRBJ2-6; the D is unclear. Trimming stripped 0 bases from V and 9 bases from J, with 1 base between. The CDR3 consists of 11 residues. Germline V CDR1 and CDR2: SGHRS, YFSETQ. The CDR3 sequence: CASSLGNVLTF. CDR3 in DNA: TGCGCCAGCAGCTTGGGCAACGTCCTGACTTTC.

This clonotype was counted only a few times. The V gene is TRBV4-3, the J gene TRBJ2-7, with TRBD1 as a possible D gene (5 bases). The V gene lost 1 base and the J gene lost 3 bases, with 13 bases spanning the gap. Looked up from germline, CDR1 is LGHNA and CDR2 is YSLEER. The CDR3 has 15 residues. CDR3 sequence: CASSQVVGDRYEQYF. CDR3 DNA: TGCGCCAGCAGCCAAGTGGTAGGGGATCGCTACGAGCAGTACTTC.